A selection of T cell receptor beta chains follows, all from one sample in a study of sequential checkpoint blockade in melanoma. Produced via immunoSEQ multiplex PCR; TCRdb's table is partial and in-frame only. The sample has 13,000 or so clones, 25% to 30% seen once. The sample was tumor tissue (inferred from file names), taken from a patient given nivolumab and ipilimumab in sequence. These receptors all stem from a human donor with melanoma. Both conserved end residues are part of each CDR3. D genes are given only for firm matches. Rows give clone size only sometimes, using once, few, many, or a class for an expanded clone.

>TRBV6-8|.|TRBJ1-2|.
CASSAGPNYGYTF
TGTGCCAGCAGTGCAGGGCCTAACTATGGCTACACCTTC
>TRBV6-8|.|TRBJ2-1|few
CASSLRPDNEQFF
TGTGCCAGCAGTCTTCGACCCGACAATGAGCAGTTCTTC
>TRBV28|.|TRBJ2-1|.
CASRPTYQTVPSYNEQFF
TGTGCCAGCAGACCCACATACCAGACAGTTCCCTCCTACAATGAGCAGTTCTTC
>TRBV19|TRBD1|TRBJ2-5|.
CASRSQGAGETQYF
TGTGCCAGTAGGAGCCAGGGGGCAGGAGAGACCCAGTACTTC
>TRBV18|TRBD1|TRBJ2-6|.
CASSPRTGVVSGANVLTF
TGTGCCAGCTCACCAAGAACAGGGGTCGTCTCTGGGGCCAACGTCCTGACTTTC
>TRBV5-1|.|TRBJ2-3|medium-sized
CASSLGQGFTDTQYF
TGCGCCAGCAGCTTGGGGCAGGGGTTCACAGATACGCAGTATTTT
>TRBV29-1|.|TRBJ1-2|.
CSVEDQPGYGGYTF
TGCAGCGTTGAAGATCAACCAGGGTACGGTGGCTACACCTTC
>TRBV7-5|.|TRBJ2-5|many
CASSSLGTGGTQYF
TGTGCCAGCAGCTCTCTGGGGACAGGGGGCACCCAGTACTTC
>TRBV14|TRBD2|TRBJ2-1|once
CASSLAPSGRGEDEQFF
TGTGCCAGCAGCCTAGCACCTAGCGGGAGGGGAGAGGATGAGCAGTTCTTC
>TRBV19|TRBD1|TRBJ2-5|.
CASSPDRGRETQYF
TGTGCCAGTAGCCCTGACAGGGGGCGAGAGACCCAGTACTTC
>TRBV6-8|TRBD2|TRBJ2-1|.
CASSPVLAGGPNNEQFF
TGTGCCAGCAGCCCAGTACTAGCGGGAGGGCCGAACAATGAGCAGTTCTTC
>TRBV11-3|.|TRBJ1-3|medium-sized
CASSLPPLGNTIYF
TGTGCCAGCAGCTTACCCCCCTTGGGAAACACCATATATTTT
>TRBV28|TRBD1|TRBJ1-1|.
CASSFSQGVEAFF
TGTGCCAGCAGTTTCTCCCAGGGGGTTGAAGCTTTCTTT
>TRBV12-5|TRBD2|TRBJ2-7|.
CASTPTSGRLYEQYF
TGTGCCAGCACCCCGACTAGCGGGAGACTCTACGAGCAGTACTTC
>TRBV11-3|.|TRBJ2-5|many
CASSSGLNWETQYF
TGTGCCAGCAGCTCGGGACTTAACTGGGAGACCCAGTACTTC
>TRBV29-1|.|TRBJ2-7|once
CSVDGVVKQNRYEQYF
TGCAGCGTTGATGGGGTAGTGAAACAGAATCGCTACGAGCAGTACTTC
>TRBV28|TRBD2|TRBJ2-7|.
CASVGLAESYEQYF
TGTGCCAGCGTGGGACTAGCGGAGTCCTACGAGCAGTACTTC
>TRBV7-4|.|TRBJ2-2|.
CASSLHGPSGDTGELFF
TGTGCCAGCAGCTTACATGGACCATCCGGGGATACCGGGGAGCTGTTTTTT
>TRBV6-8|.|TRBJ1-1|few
CAIKRGELNTEAFF
TGTGCCATCAAAAGGGGAGAGCTGAACACTGAAGCTTTCTTT
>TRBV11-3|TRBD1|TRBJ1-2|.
CASSLRTGGLDGYTF
TGTGCCAGCAGCTTAAGGACAGGGGGCCTCGATGGCTACACCTTC
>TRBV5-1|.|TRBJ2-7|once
CASSSGGTRTPYEQYF
TGCGCCAGCAGCTCAGGAGGGACACGTACTCCCTACGAGCAGTACTTC
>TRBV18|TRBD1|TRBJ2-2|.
CASSRLTTGSNGELFF
TGTGCCAGCTCACGACTGACGACAGGGTCGAACGGGGAGCTGTTTTTT
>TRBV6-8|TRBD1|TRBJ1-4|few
CASSYPAQGAEEKLFF
TGTGCCAGCAGTTACCCGGCTCAGGGGGCCGAGGAAAAACTGTTTTTT
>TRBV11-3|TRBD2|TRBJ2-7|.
CASSPYSGTSGRSEQYF
TGTGCCAGCAGCCCGTACTCCGGGACTAGCGGGAGGAGCGAGCAGTACTTC
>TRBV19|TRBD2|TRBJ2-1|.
CASRLAGYYNEQFF
TGTGCCAGCCGACTAGCGGGCTACTACAATGAGCAGTTCTTC
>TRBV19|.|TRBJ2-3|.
CASSYGAGSSDTQYF
TGTGCCAGTAGTTATGGGGCGGGCTCCTCGGATACGCAGTATTTT